This T cell receptor beta chain was sequenced during a study of shared clonotypes between healthy human individuals. Study information: A few men and two women, aged 18 to 49, were donors. The study, taken as a whole, reports: All-four-donor shared clonotypes had higher generation probabilities than non-shared clonotypes did.

Caucasian adults residing in Nashville, Tennessee made up all the donors. Comments on this clone: Its antigen is not known.

V was clipped by 7 bases and J by 6 bases, with 15 bases between them. From germline, CDR1 is SNHLY and CDR2 FYNNEI. The CDR3 length is 13 residues. TCRdb's copy holds only in-frame clones and misses some; the assay was immunoSEQ multiplex PCR. The sample contains about 1.1 million clones, about 80% of which appear only once. This clonotype originated in a man aged 18 to 29 in good health. Some clones in this sample may be carry-over from other donors' samples. This rearrangement joins TRBV2 to TRBJ1-1; possibly TRBD1 for D (6 bases). Sequenced material: memory CD4+ T cells from PBMCs. The subset here: CD45RA-negative fraction. CDR3 bases: TGTGCCAGCACCCCCTCAGCAGGGGCTGAAGCTTTCTTT. Its translation is CASTPSAGAEAFF.